The 5 T cell receptor beta chains listed next were all sequenced from one sample in a study of CD8 T cells in ankylosing spondylitis. Study results and caveats: Ankylosing spondylitis blood appeared to be characterized by a TCR beta motif of about eight highly homologous variants.

TCRdb processed the 5' RACE reads anew with MiXCR; each CDR3 protein has one entry. The table includes approximately 550,000 distinct CDR3 sequences, about 13% detected once. Their antigens remain unidentified. Material: blood, either unsorted or a sorted T cell fraction (not recorded which). The origin of the receptors is a male donor with ankylosing spondylitis.

CDR3 sequence: CARKRELSYNEQFF. The DNA of the CDR3 is TGTGCCAGAAAGCGGGAGCTCTCCTACAATGAGCAGTTCTTC. The chain employs TRBV19 and TRBJ2-1; TRBD2 aligns across 8 bases. J lost 0 bases, V lost 9 bases, and 4 bases had no gene match. The germline V gene has CDR1 LNHDA and CDR2 SQIVND (reference sequence). The CDR3 has 14 amino acids.

This clonotype turned up a few times. This CDR3 is CSARPRVTGELFF. CDR3 DNA sequence: TGCAGTGCCCGACCTCGGGTCACCGGGGAGCTGTTTTTT. This chain joins TRBV20-1 and TRBJ2-2; D gene ambiguous. The germline V gene has CDR1 DFQATT and CDR2 SNEGSKA (reference sequence). The CDR3 extends over 13 amino acids. V lost 6 bases to trimming and J lost 4 bases, with 12 bases between them.

This clonotype came up a few times. J is TRBJ2-7 and V is TRBV12-3 or TRBV12-4, with 7 bases matching TRBD2. This CDR3 has 13 residues. The V and J ends lost 3 bases and 7 bases, in that order; junction bases with no gene match: 6. The DNA of the CDR3 is TGTGCCAGCAGTTTTGGGGGGGTCGGAGAGCAGTACGTC. This gives the protein CASSFGGVGEQYV.

The chain carries TRBV7-2 and TRBJ2-3; the match to TRBD2 covers 10 bases. With 4 bases clipped from V and 1 base from J, the junction kept 5 bases outside the gene matches. The germline V gene encodes CDR1 SGHTA and CDR2 FQGNSA. This CDR3 spans 16 amino acids. CDR3: CASSSSGTSGTDTQYF. In DNA form, the CDR3 reads TGTGCCAGCAGCTCCTCCGGGACTAGCGGCACAGATACGCAGTATTTT. The full variable domain, completed using reference TRBV7-2 and TRBJ2-3, is GAGVSQSPSNKVTEKGKDVELRCDPISGHTALYWYRQSLGQGLEFLIYFQGNSAPDKSGLPSDRFSAERTGGSVSTLTIQRTQQEDSAVYLCASSSSGTSGTDTQYFGPGTRLTVL.

This clonotype was seen more than once but under ten times. This chain uses TRBV20-1 with TRBJ1-2; D is ambiguous. Germline CDR1 and CDR2: DFQATT and SNEGSKA (reference sequence). Trimming left V 6 bases short and J 4 bases short, with 9 bases between. The CDR3 totals 11 residues. CDR3 sequence (DNA): TGCAGTGCGAGACTGGGCTATGGCTACACCTTC. Encoded protein: CSARLGYGYTF.